This T cell receptor beta chain is from a study of monozygotic twins with inflammatory bowel disease. Notes on this clonotype: Its matching antigen is unknown.

TCRdb re-analyzed the 5' RACE reads; it lists each CDR3 protein once, without DNA. The sample shows roughly 200,000 distinct CDR3 sequences, and 1.5% to 2% sits with its ten largest clones. Germline V gives CDR1 SQVTM, CDR2 ANQGSEA. The CDR3 is made up of 11 amino acids. Findings and limits, study-wide: IBD patients carried less diverse TCRbeta repertoires (inverse Simpson) than healthy co-twins. In these data, no single strong IBD-associated signal or clonotype received support.

The chain recombines TRBV29-1 with TRBJ1-1. The receptor was derived from a human donor with ulcerative colitis or Crohn's disease, or a healthy co-twin of an affected twin (not recorded which). Sequenced: blood. The CDR3 region is CSFGGNTEAFF.